This TCR beta chain was observed in a study of shared clonotypes between healthy human individuals. General study points: Blood was the sole source, and tissue repertoires probably differ. Around 5.4% of naive CD4 clonotypes were common to a few donors.

CD45RO-negative cells were positively selected for CCR7, leaving out terminally differentiated effector memory CD45RA+ cells. CDR3 length: 15 amino acids. The ends were cut back, 4 bases at V and 5 bases at J, with 18 bases in the middle. CDR1 SGHNT and CDR2 YYREEE come from the germline V gene (reference sequence). It was across several immunoSEQ plates that each subset's genomic DNA was evenly split. Sorted-subset replicate PCRs used about 200 ng DNA, 25,000 to 30,000 T cell genomes. The repertoire was sequenced with immunoSEQ multiplex PCR; TCRdb's copy has only in-frame clones and lacks some. The sample shows 550,000 to 750,000 clones, 92% of them seen only once. With respect to this clone: The antigen is undetermined.

The TCR originated in a man aged 30 to 45 in good health. The source material was naive CD8+ T cells sorted from blood. The chain has TRBV5-4 and TRBJ1-2; D gene unclear. The CDR3 sequence is CASSHPMHSPYGYTF. CDR3 DNA sequence: TGTGCCAGCAGCCACCCGATGCACTCTCCGTATGGCTACACCTTC. The full variable domain, completed using reference TRBV5-4 and TRBJ1-2, is ETGVTQSPTHLIKTRGQQVTLRCSSQSGHNTVSWYQQALGQGPQFIFQYYREEENGRGNFPPRFSGLQFPNYSSELNVNALELDDSALYLCASSHPMHSPYGYTFGSGTRLTVV.